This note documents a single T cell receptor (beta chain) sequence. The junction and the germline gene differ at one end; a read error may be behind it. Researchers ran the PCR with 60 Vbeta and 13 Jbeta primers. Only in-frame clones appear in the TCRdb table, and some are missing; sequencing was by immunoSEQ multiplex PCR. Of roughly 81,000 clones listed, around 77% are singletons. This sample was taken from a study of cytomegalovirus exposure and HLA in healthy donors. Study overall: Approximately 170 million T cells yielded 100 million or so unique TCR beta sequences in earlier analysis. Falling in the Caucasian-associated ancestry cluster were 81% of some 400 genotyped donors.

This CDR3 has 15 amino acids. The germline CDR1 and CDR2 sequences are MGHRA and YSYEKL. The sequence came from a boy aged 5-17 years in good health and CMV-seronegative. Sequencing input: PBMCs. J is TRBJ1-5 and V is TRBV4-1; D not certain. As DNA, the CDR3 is TGCGCCAGCAGCCAAGGACTTGATAGCAAGCAGCCCCAGCATTTT. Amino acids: CASSQGLDSKQPQHF.